A single sample gave rise to the 30 T cell receptor beta chains below, sequenced in a study of T cells after yellow fever vaccination. TCRdb called the 5' RACE reads again in MiXCR, with one record for every CDR3 protein. The sample records about 260,000 distinct CDR3 sequences, around 4.9% being singletons. The source material was CD4+ T cells sorted from PBMCs, sampled on the day of the yellow fever booster vaccination. The receptors come from a man aged 18 to 29 who received the YFV17D yellow fever vaccine.

This clonotype occurred many times. CDR3 protein: CSASWGRGTDTQYF. CDR3 nucleotides: TGCAGTGCTAGCTGGGGTCGGGGCACAGATACGCAGTATTTT. The chain has TRBV20-1 and TRBJ2-3; D not certain. The V gene lost 3 bases and the J gene lost 1 base, with 11 bases spanning the gap. CDR1 is DFQATT, CDR2 SNEGSKA, per germline (reference sequence). This CDR3 spans 14 amino acids.

The chain links TRBV18 to TRBJ2-5; D might be TRBD1 or TRBD2, each matching 5 bases. Per germline, CDR1 KGHSH and CDR2 LQKENI. With 8 bases removed from V and 5 bases from J, the gap between germline ends came to 12 bases. The length of the CDR3 is 12 residues. The CDR3 spells CASGPGRETQYF. The CDR3 DNA reads TGTGCCAGCGGCCCGGGACGGGAGACCCAGTACTTC.

This clonotype was counted ten times or more. This sequence joins TRBV3-1 and TRBJ2-1; D is ambiguous. The V end was cut by 3 bases, the J end by 5 bases, with 8 bases between. The CDR3 totals 13 residues. Germline CDR1 LGHDT, CDR2 YNNKEL (reference sequence). In nucleotides, the CDR3 is TGTGCCAGCAGCCATTCCCACAACAATGAGCAGTTCTTC. This sequence encodes CASSHSHNNEQFF.

The table lists this clonotype with many counts. The rearrangement links TRBV7-9 to TRBJ1-2, with 12 bases matching TRBD1. CDR3 size: 14 residues. Losses at the gene ends were 4 bases for V and 8 bases for J; bases not matched to a gene: 5. Germline values: CDR1 SEHNR, CDR2 FQNEAQ (reference sequence). The CDR3, as DNA: TGTGCCAGCAGCTCCCGGGACAGGGGGCGAGGCTACACCTTC. This sequence encodes CASSSRDRGRGYTF.

This clonotype was seen a handful of times. The chain joins TRBV12-3 or TRBV12-4 to TRBJ2-1, with 11 bases aligning to TRBD2. The length of the CDR3 is 16 residues. V lost 8 bases to trimming and J lost 1 base; unmatched junction nucleotides: 7. In DNA form, the CDR3 reads TGTGCCAGCGGGGCTAGCGGGGGGATATCCTACAATGAGCAGTTCTTC. This gives the protein CASGASGGISYNEQFF.

This clonotype was seen more than once but under ten times. The V call is TRBV10-3, the J call TRBJ1-5, with D possibly being TRBD1 (5 bases). The CDR3 is made up of 15 amino acids. The germline CDR1 and CDR2 sequences are ENHRY and SYGVKD. The V end lost 4 bases, the J end lost 1 base, and 11 bases lay between the germline ends. This chain's CDR3 is CAISVGGFSNQPQHF. The CDR3 DNA is TGTGCCATCAGTGTTGGGGGTTTCAGCAATCAGCCCCAGCATTTT.

This clonotype was detected ten times or more. This chain links TRBV5-1 with TRBJ2-3, with TRBD1 identical over 7 bases. V trimming: 4 bases; J trimming: 0 bases; junction bases outside the gene matches: 5. Germline-derived CDR1 and CDR2 are SGHRS and YFSETQ. This CDR3 comprises 15 residues. The CDR3: CASSQGGASTDTQYF. CDR3 DNA sequence: TGCGCCAGCAGCCAAGGGGGCGCGAGCACAGATACGCAGTATTTT.

In DNA form, the CDR3 reads TGCAGTGCCCGACAGGGTAGGAGGGAGAACACTGAAGCTTTCTTT. This gives the protein CSARQGRRENTEAFF. This chain connects TRBV20-1 to TRBJ1-1; 7 bases match TRBD1. This CDR3 comprises 15 residues. The V and J ends lost 6 bases and 1 base, in that order; junction bases with no gene match: 11. Germline-derived CDR1 and CDR2 are DFQATT and SNEGSKA (reference sequence).

This clonotype was seen many times. This chain links TRBV4-1 with TRBJ2-1; weak D call: TRBD1 (7 bases). Trimming pared 7 bases from V and 8 bases from J, leaving 15 bases between. CDR3 length equals 13 residues. Germline-derived CDR1 and CDR2 are MGHRA and YSYEKL. The CDR3 reads CASNPGGGHEQFF. The CDR3 coding sequence is TGCGCCAGCAATCCAGGAGGGGGCCATGAGCAGTTCTTC.

V and J are TRBV20-1 and TRBJ2-3, with D tentatively TRBD2 (6 bases). V lost 1 base and J lost 6, with 14 bases in between. The germline CDR1 and CDR2 sequences are DFQATT and SNEGSKA (reference sequence). CDR3 length: 14 residues. The CDR3 spells CSARGGHRGDTQYF. The DNA of the CDR3 is TGCAGTGCTAGAGGTGGACACCGGGGGGATACGCAGTATTTT.

This clonotype came up many times. The chain is built from TRBV5-1 and TRBJ2-1; D is unresolved. CDR1 and CDR2 (germline): SGHRS, YFSETQ. Trimming cost V 4 bases and J 9 bases, with 14 bases left between them. The CDR3 extends over 13 amino acids. Written as DNA, the CDR3 is TGCGCCAGCAGCCGTGTTCTAGTGGGTGAGCAGTTCTTC. This sequence encodes CASSRVLVGEQFF.

The sample holds a few counts of this clonotype. J is TRBJ2-7 and V is TRBV6-5, with D perhaps TRBD1 or TRBD2 (5 bases each). The germline V gene has CDR1 MNHEY and CDR2 SVGAGI. The CDR3 totals 16 residues. V gave up 5 bases and J gave up 0 bases, with 17 bases separating them. In nucleotides, the CDR3 is TGTGCCAGCAGTAAGCAACCGGGACGGCTCTCCTACGAGCAGTACTTC. Its protein is CASSKQPGRLSYEQYF.

This clonotype came up a few times. The rearrangement joins TRBV21-1 to TRBJ2-7. TRBV21-1 is classified as a pseudogene. This CDR3 is built from 12 residues. CDR3 region: CASSKDSYEQYV. Written as DNA, the CDR3 is TGTGCCAGCAGCAAAGACTCCTACGAGCAGTACGTC.

In its sample, this clonotype was seen many times. V is TRBV7-2 and J is TRBJ2-5; D gene uncertain. Germline V gene data show CDR1 as SGHTA and CDR2 as FQGNSA. The CDR3 covers 12 residues. V dropped 1 base and J dropped 5 bases, with 5 bases sitting between them. The CDR3 region is CASSLVGETQYF. The CDR3 DNA reads as TGTGCCAGCAGCTTAGTAGGGGAGACCCAGTACTTC. The variable domain in full, completed from reference TRBV7-2 and TRBJ2-5, reads GAGVSQSPSNKVTEKGKDVELRCDPISGHTALYWYRQSLGQGLEFLIYFQGNSAPDKSGLPSDRFSAERTGGSVSTLTIQRTQQEDSAVYLCASSLVGETQYFGPGTRLLVL.

A remark on this clonotype: The junction departs from germline at one end; a sequencing error may be responsible. The J gene is TRBJ2-1, the V gene TRBV5-6; D perhaps matches TRBD1 (5 bases). The CDR3 has 13 amino acids. The germline CDR1 and CDR2 sequences are SGHDT and YYEEEE. The CDR3 nucleotides are TGTGCCAGCAAAGGGCAGGGCGGCGATGAGAAGTTCTTC. It is translated as CASKGQGGDEKFF.

This chain uses TRBV6-5 with TRBJ1-2, with 7 bases aligning to TRBD1. The CDR3 runs to 13 residues. From germline, CDR1 is MNHEY and CDR2 SVGAGI. V lost 6 bases and J lost 5; bases outside the gene matches: 6. The CDR3 is CASRGGQAYGYTF. The CDR3 coding sequence is TGTGCCAGCAGGGGAGGACAGGCTTATGGCTACACCTTC.

J is TRBJ1-5 and V is TRBV29-1; TRBD1 is a possible D gene (5 bases). Germline V gene data show CDR1 as SQVTM and CDR2 as ANQGSEA. The CDR3 extends over 14 amino acids. V lost 5 bases and J 10 bases, leaving 21 bases between the germline ends. Here the CDR3 reads CSVSEGTEGTPQHF. The DNA for the CDR3 is TGCAGCGTTTCAGAGGGGACGGAAGGCACTCCCCAGCATTTT.

The CDR3 loop reads CASSQEGLAGGRSYNEQFF. The DNA for the CDR3 is TGTGCCAGCAGCCAAGAAGGTCTAGCGGGGGGTCGATCCTACAATGAGCAGTTCTTC. The rearrangement links TRBV4-2 to TRBJ2-1, with TRBD2 matching over 11 bases. This CDR3 is built from 19 residues. Germline CDR1 and CDR2: LGHNA and YNFKEQ. J lost 1 base, V lost 0 bases, and 8 bases had no gene match.

In this sample, this clonotype turned up a few times. The chain recombines TRBV4-1 with TRBJ1-5, with 8 positions matching TRBD1. V lost 2 bases, J lost 2 bases, and 2 bases stayed unmatched. Germline lookup yields CDR1 MGHRA and CDR2 YSYEKL. The CDR3 contains 15 residues. CDR3 bases: TGCGCCAGCAGCCAACAGGACAGGGGCAATCAGCCCCAGCATTTT. Translated: CASSQQDRGNQPQHF.

This clonotype occurred many times. This chain joins TRBV5-1 and TRBJ2-2, with D possibly being TRBD1 or TRBD2 (6 bases each). Germline loops: CDR1 SGHRS, CDR2 YFSETQ. The CDR3 loop spans 13 amino acids. The ends were cut back, 4 bases at V and 5 bases at J, with 9 bases in the middle. This chain's CDR3 is CASSTGRTGELFF. The CDR3 DNA reads as TGCGCCAGCAGCACAGGGAGGACCGGGGAGCTGTTTTTT.

Many counts were recorded for this clonotype. The rearrangement joins TRBV20-1 to TRBJ2-4; 8 nucleotides line up with TRBD1. The germline V gene encodes CDR1 DFQATT and CDR2 SNEGSKA (reference sequence). This CDR3 spans 14 amino acids. Losses at the gene ends were 0 bases for V and 6 bases for J; bases not matched to a gene: 4. Here the CDR3 DNA reads TGCAGTGCTAGAGACCGGACAGGGCTAAACATTCAGTACTTC. Translated: CSARDRTGLNIQYF.

The chain is built from TRBV30 and TRBJ1-1; no reliable D call. The length of the CDR3 is 14 residues. Trimming pared 4 bases from V and 5 bases from J, leaving 17 bases between. CDR1 and CDR2 from the germline V gene are GTSNPN and SVGIG (reference sequence). The CDR3 loop is CAWKTGSIWTEAFF. As DNA, the CDR3 is TGTGCCTGGAAAACCGGGAGTATATGGACTGAAGCTTTCTTT.

This clonotype has a count of ten or more. The gene calls are TRBV6-5 and TRBJ1-4; no clear D gene. This CDR3 comprises 14 residues. CDR1 is MNHEY and CDR2 is SVGAGI in the germline V gene. Trimming stripped 5 bases from V and 6 bases from J, with 13 bases between. CDR3 in amino acids: CASSTSPPDEKLFF. The CDR3 coding sequence is TGTGCCAGCAGTACCTCGCCCCCGGATGAAAAACTGTTTTTT.

The chain employs TRBV20-1 and TRBJ2-1; TRBD2 might be the D (7 bases). The length of the CDR3 is 13 residues. From germline, CDR1 is DFQATT and CDR2 SNEGSKA (reference sequence). Trimming shortened V by 6 bases and J by 5 bases, and 14 bases separated the two germline ends. CDR3: CSASRGANNEQFF. Written as DNA, the CDR3 is TGCAGTGCCAGCCGGGGGGCCAACAATGAGCAGTTCTTC.

This clonotype appeared many times. The chain employs TRBV18 and TRBJ2-5, with TRBD1 as a possible D gene (5 bases). This CDR3 contains 14 residues. CDR1 KGHSH and CDR2 LQKENI come from the germline V gene. V was cut by 6 bases and J by 0 bases, with 11 bases left in between. Here the CDR3 reads CASSEQTDQETQYF. In DNA form, the CDR3 reads TGTGCCAGCTCCGAACAGACAGACCAAGAGACCCAGTACTTC. Combining the CDR3 with reference TRBV18 and TRBJ2-5 gives the whole variable domain NAGVMQNPRHLVRRRGQEARLRCSPMKGHSHVYWYRQLPEEGLKFMVYLQKENIIDESGMPKERFSAEFPKEGPSILRIQQVVRGDSAAYFCASSEQTDQETQYFGPGTRLLVL.

The chain carries TRBV7-3 and TRBJ2-1; D is undetermined. Germline V lookup: CDR1 SGHTA, CDR2 FQGTGA. The CDR3 sequence is 13 residues long. V dropped 5 bases and J dropped 5 bases, with 10 bases sitting between them. CDR3 sequence: CASSPTGDNEQFF. CDR3 in DNA: TGTGCCAGCAGCCCCACGGGTGACAATGAGCAGTTCTTC.

The chain employs TRBV5-1 and TRBJ1-2; 7 nucleotides align to TRBD1. This CDR3 comprises 12 residues. The V gene's germline CDR1 is SGHRS and CDR2 YFSETQ. V shed 4 bases and J 6 bases; nucleotides not matched to a gene: 3. The DNA of the CDR3 is TGCGCCAGCAGCGCACAGGGGAATGGCTACACCTTC. This encodes CASSAQGNGYTF.

This chain joins TRBV7-3 and TRBJ2-7; D possibly corresponds to TRBD1 (6 bases). This CDR3 is built from 12 residues. V lost 5 bases and J 6 bases, leaving 11 bases between the germline ends. CDR1 is SGHTA, CDR2 FQGTGA, per germline. In DNA form, the CDR3 reads TGTGCCAGCAGCCCAGGGGTCGGCGAGCAGTACTTC. As protein: CASSPGVGEQYF.

This clonotype was counted between two and nine times. This chain links TRBV3-1 with TRBJ1-5, with TRBD1 as a possible D gene (6 bases). Germline-derived CDR1 and CDR2 are LGHDT and YNNKEL (reference sequence). The V end was cut by 0 bases, the J end by 7 bases, with 10 bases between. This CDR3 comprises 14 residues. The CDR3 loop reads CASSQDWGGQPQHF. CDR3 bases: TGTGCCAGCAGCCAAGATTGGGGGGGCCAGCCCCAGCATTTT.

The sample holds a few counts of this clonotype. The CDR3: CASSQDVGTVYTF. CDR3 nucleotide sequence: TGTGCCAGCAGCCAAGATGTGGGCACGGTCTACACCTTC. The J gene is TRBJ1-2, the V gene TRBV3-1; no clear D gene. The germline gives CDR1 LGHDT, CDR2 YNNKEL (reference sequence). This CDR3 comprises 13 residues. V lost 0 bases to trimming and J lost 10 bases, with 12 bases between them. The entire variable domain, with the rest obtained from reference TRBV3-1 and TRBJ1-2, is as follows: DTAVSQTPKYLVTQMGNDKSIKCEQNLGHDTMYWYKQDSKKFLKIMFSYNNKELIINETVPNRFSPKSPDKAHLNLHINSLELGDSAVYFCASSQDVGTVYTFGSGTRLTVV.